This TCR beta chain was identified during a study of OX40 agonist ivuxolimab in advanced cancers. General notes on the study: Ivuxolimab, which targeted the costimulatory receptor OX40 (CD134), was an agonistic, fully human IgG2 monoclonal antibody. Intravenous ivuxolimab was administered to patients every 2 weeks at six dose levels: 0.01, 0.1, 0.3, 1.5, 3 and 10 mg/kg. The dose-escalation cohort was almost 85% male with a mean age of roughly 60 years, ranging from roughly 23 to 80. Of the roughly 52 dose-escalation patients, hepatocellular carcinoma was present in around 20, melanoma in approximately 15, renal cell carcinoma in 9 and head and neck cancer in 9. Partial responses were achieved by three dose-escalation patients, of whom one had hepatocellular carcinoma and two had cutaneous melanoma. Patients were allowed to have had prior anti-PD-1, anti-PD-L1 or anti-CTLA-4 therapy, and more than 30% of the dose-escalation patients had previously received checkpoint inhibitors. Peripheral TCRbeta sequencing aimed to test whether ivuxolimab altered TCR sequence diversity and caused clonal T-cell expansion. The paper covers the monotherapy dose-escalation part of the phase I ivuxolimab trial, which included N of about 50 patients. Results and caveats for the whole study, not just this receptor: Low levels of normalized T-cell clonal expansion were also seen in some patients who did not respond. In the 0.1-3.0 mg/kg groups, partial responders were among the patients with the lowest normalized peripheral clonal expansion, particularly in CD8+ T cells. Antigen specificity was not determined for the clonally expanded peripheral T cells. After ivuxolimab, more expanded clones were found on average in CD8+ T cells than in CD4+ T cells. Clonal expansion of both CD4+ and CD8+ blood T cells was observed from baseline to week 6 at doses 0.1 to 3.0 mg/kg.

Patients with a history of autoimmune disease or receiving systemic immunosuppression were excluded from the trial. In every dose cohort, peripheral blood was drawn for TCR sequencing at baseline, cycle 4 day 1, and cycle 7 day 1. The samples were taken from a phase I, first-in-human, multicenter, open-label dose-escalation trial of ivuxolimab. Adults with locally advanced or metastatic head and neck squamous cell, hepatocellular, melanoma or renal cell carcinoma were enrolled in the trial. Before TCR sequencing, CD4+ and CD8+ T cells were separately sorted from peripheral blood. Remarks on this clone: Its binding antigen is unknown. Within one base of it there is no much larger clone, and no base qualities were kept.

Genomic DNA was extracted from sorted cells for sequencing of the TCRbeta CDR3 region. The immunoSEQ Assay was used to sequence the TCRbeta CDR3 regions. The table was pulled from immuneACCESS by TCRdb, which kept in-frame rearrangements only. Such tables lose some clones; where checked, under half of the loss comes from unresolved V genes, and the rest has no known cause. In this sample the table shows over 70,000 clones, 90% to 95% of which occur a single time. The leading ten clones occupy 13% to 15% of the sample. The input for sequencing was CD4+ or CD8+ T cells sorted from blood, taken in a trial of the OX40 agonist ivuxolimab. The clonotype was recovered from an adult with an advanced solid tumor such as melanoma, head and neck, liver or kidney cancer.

This receptor carries the CDR3 CASSLTPWTEAFF. The bases read TGTGCCAGCAGTTTAACCCCGTGGACTGAAGCTTTCTTT. Recombination linked TRBV27 to TRBJ1-1, with no confident D gene call. The germline V gene (reference sequence) specifies MNHEY as CDR1 and SMNVEV as CDR2. V is cut by 2 bases and J by 5 bases, and the space between the germline ends is 9 bases. The cysteine opens and the phenylalanine closes a CDR3 of 13 amino acids. Only the CDR3 region is kept as DNA, spanning 39 bases read in frame from base 1.